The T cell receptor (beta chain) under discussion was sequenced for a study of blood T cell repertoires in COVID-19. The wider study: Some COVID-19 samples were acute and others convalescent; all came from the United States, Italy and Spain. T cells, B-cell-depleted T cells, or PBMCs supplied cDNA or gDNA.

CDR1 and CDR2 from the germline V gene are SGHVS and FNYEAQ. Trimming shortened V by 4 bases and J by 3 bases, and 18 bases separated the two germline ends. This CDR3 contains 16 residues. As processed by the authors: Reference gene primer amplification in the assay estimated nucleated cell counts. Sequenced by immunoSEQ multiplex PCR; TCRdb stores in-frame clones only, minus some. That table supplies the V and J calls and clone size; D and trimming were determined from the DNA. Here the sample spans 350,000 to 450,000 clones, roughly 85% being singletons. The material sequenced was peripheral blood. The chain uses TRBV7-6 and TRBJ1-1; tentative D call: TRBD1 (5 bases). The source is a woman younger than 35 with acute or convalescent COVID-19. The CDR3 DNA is TGTGCCAGCAGCTCCGGTCAGGTCGGGGGGTACACTGAAGCTTTCTTT. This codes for CASSSGQVGGYTEAFF.